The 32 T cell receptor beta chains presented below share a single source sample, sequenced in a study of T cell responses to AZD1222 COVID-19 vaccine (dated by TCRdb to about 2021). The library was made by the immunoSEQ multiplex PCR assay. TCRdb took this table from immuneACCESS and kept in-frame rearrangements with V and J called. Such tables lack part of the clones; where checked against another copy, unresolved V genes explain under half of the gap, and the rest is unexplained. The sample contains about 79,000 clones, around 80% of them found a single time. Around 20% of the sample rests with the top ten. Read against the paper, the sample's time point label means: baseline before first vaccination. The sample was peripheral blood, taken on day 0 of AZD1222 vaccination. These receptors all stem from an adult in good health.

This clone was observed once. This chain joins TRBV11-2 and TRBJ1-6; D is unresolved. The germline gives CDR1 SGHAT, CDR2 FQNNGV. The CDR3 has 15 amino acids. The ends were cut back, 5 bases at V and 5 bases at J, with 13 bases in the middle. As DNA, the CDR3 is TGTGCCAGCAGCCTCCCTGTCCACCATAATTCACCCCTCCACTTT. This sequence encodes CASSLPVHHNSPLHF.

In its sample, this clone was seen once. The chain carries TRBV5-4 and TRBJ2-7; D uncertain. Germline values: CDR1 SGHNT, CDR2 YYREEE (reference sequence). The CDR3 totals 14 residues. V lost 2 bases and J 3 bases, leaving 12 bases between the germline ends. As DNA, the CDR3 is TGTGCCAGCAGCTTTTCCCCAGGTAACTACGAGCAGTACTTC. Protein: CASSFSPGNYEQYF.

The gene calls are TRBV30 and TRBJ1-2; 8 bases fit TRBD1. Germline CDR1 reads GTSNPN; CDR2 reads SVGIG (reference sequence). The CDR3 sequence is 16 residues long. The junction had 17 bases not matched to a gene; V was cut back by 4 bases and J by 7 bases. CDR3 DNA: TGTGCCTGGATACCAGTTCCAGGGGGCGTGGGCGGTGGCTACACCTTC. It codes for CAWIPVPGGVGGGYTF.

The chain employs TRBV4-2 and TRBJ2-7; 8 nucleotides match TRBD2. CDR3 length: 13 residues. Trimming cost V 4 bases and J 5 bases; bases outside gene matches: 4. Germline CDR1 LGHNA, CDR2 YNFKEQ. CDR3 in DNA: TGTGCCAGCAGCCGAGGACTAGCTCACGAGCAGTACTTC. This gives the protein CASSRGLAHEQYF.

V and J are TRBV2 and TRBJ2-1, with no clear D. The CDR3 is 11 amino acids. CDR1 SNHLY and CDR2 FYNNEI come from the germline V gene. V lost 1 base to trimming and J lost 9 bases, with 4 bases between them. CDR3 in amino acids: CASSEETEQFF. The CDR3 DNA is TGTGCCAGCAGTGAAGAGACTGAGCAGTTCTTC.

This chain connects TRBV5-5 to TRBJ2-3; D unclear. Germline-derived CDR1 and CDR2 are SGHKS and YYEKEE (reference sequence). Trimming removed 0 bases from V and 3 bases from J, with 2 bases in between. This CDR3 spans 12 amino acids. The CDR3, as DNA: TGTGCCAGCAGCTTGGAAACAGATACGCAGTATTTT. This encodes CASSLETDTQYF.

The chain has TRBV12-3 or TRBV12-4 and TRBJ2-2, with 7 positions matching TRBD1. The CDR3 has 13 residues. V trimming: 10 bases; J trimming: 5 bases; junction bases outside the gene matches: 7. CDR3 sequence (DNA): TGTGCCACCAACCCGGGACAGACCGGGGAGCTGTTTTTT. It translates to CATNPGQTGELFF.

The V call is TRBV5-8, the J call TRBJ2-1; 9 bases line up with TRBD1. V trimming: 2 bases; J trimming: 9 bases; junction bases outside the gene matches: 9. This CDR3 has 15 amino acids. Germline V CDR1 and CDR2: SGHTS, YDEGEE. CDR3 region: CASSLPGQGLGEQFF. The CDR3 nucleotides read TGTGCCAGCAGCTTACCGGGACAGGGCTTAGGTGAGCAGTTCTTC.

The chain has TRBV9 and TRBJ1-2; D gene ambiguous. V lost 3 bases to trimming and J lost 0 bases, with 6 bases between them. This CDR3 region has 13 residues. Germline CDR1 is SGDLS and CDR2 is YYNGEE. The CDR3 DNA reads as TGTGCCAGCAGCGAGACACCTAACTATGGCTACACCTTC. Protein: CASSETPNYGYTF. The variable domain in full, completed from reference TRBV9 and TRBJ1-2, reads DSGVTQTPKHLITATGQRVTLRCSPRSGDLSVYWYQQSLDQGLQFLIQYYNGEERAKGNILERFSAQQFPDLHSELNLSSLELGDSALYFCASSETPNYGYTFGSGTRLTVV.

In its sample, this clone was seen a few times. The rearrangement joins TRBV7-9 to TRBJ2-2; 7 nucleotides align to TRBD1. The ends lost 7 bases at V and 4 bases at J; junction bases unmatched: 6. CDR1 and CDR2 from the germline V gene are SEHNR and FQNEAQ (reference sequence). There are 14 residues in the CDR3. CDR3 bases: TGTGCCAGCACCTTCACAGGGGCCACCGGGGAGCTGTTTTTT. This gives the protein CASTFTGATGELFF.

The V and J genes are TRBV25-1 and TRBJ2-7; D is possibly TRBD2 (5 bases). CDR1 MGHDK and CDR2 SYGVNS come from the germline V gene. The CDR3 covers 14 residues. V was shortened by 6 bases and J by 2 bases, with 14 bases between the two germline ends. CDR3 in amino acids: CASRRTGPPYEQYF. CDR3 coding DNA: TGTGCCAGCAGGCGGACTGGCCCACCCTACGAGCAGTACTTC.

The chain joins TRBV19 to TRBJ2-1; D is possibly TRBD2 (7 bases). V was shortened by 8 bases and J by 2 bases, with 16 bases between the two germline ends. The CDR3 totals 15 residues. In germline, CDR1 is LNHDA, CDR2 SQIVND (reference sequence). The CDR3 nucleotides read TGTGCCAGTGTCGACGGAGGGGGGGCCTACAATGAGCAGTTCTTC. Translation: CASVDGGGAYNEQFF.

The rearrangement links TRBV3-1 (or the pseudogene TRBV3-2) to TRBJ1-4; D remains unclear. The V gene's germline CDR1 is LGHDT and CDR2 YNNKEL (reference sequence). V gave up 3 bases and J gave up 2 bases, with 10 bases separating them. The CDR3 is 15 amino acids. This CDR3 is CASSQGGLTNEKLFF. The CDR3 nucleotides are TGTGCCAGCAGCCAGGGAGGGCTTACTAATGAAAAACTGTTTTTT.

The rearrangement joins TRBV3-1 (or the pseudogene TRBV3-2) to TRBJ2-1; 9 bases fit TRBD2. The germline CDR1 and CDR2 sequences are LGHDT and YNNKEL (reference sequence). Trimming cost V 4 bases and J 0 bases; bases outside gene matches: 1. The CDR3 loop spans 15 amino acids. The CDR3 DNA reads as TGTGCCAGCAGCCTTAGCGGGAGCTCCTACAATGAGCAGTTCTTC. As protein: CASSLSGSSYNEQFF.

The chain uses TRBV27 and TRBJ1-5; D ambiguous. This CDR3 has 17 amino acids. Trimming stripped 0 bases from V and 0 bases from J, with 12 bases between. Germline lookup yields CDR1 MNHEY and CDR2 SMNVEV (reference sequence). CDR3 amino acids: CASSLSRRISSNQPQHF. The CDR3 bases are TGTGCCAGCAGTTTATCGCGGCGGATTTCTAGCAATCAGCCCCAGCATTTT.

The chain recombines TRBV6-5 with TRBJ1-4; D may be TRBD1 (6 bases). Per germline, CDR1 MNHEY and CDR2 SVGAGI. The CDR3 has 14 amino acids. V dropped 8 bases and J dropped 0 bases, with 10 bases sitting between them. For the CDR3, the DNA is TGTGCCAGCGAAACAGGGTCAACTAATGAAAAACTGTTTTTT. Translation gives CASETGSTNEKLFF.

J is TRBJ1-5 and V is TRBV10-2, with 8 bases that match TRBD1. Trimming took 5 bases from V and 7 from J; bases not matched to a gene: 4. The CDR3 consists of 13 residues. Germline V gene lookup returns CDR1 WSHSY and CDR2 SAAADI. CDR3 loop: CASSLDRVQPQHF. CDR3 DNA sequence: TGCGCCAGCAGTCTGGACAGGGTCCAGCCCCAGCATTTT.

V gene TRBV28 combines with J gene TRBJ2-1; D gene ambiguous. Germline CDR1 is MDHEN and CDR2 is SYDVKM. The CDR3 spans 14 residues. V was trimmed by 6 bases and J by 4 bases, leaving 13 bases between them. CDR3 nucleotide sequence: TGTGCCAGCAGCCCGGCGCTAGGGTACAATGAGCAGTTCTTC. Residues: CASSPALGYNEQFF.

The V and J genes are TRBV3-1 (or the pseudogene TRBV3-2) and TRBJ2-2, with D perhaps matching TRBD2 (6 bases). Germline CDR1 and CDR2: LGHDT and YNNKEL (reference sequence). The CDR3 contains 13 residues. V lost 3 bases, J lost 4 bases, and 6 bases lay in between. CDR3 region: CASSQGGTGELFF. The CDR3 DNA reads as TGTGCCAGCAGCCAGGGGGGCACCGGGGAGCTGTTTTTT.

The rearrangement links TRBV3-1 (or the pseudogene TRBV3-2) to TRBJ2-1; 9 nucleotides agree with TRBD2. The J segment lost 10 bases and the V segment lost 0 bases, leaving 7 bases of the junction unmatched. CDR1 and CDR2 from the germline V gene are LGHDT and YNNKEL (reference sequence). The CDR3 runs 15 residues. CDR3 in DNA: TGTGCCAGCAGCCAAGAACCTAGCGGGAATGACGAGCAGTTCTTC. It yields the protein CASSQEPSGNDEQFF.

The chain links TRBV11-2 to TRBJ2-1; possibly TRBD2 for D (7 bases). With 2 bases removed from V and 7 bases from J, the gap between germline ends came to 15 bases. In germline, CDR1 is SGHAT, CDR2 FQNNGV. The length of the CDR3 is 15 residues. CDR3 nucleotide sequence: TGTGCCAGCAGCTTAATCCGGGGGGCCGGGAATGAGCAGTTCTTC. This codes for CASSLIRGAGNEQFF.

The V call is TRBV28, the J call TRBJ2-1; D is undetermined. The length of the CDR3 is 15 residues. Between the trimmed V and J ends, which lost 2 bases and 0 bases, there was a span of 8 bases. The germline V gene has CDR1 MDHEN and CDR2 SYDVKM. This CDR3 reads CASSLGRSSYNEQFF. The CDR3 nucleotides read TGTGCCAGCAGTTTAGGGCGCAGCTCCTACAATGAGCAGTTCTTC.

The CDR3 region is CATSSTGGANQPQHF. The CDR3 DNA reads as TGTGCCACCAGCTCGACAGGTGGGGCCAATCAGCCCCAGCATTTT. V gene TRBV15 combines with J gene TRBJ1-5; maybe TRBD1 (6 bases). Germline V gene data show CDR1 as LNHNV and CDR2 as YYDKDF (reference sequence). The CDR3 contains 15 residues. The ends were cut back, 5 bases at V and 3 bases at J, with 14 bases in the middle.

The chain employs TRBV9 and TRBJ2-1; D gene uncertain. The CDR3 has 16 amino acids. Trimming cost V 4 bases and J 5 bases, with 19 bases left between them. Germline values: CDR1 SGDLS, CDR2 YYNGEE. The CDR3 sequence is CASSPPVGSVNNEQFF. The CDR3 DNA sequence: TGTGCCAGCAGCCCCCCGGTGGGGTCAGTTAACAATGAGCAGTTCTTC.

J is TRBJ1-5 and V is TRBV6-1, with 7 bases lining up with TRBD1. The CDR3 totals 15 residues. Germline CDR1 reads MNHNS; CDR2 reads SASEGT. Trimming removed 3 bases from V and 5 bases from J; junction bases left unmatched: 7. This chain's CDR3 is CASSDHRQGHQPQHF. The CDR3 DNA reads TGTGCCAGCAGTGATCACAGACAGGGCCATCAGCCCCAGCATTTT.

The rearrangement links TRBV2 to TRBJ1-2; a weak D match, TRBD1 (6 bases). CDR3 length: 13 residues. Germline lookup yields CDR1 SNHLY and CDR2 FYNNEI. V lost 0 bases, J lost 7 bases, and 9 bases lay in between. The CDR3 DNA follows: TGTGCCAGCAGTGAAGCAGGGGGGGTTGGCTACACCTTC. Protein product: CASSEAGGVGYTF.

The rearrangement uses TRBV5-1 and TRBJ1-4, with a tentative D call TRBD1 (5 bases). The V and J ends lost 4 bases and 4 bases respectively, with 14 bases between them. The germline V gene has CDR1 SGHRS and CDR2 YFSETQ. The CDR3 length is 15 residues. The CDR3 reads CASSSRGSLNEKLFF. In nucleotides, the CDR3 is TGCGCCAGCAGCAGCCGGGGGAGTCTTAATGAAAAACTGTTTTTT.

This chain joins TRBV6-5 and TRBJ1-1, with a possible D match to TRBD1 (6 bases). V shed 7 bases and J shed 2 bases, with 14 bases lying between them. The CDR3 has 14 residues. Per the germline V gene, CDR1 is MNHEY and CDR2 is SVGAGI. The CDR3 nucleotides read TGTGCCAGCACCAAGGGGGGAAGCAACACTGAAGCTTTCTTT. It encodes CASTKGGSNTEAFF.

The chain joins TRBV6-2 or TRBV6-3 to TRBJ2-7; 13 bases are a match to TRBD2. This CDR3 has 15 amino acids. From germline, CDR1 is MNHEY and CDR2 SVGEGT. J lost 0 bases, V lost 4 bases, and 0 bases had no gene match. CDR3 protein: CASSWTSGSSYEQYF. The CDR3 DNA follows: TGTGCCAGCAGTTGGACTAGCGGGAGCTCCTACGAGCAGTACTTC.

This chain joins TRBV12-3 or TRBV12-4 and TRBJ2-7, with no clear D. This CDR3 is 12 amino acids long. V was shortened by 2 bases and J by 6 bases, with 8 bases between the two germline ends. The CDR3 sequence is CASSLPPSEQYF. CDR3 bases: TGTGCCAGCAGTTTACCACCGAGCGAGCAGTACTTC.

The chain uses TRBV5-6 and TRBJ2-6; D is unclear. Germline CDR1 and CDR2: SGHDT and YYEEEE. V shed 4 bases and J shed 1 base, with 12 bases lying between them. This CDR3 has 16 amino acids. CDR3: CASSRGAVSGANVLTF. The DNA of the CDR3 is TGTGCCAGCAGCCGTGGTGCGGTTTCTGGGGCCAACGTCCTGACTTTC.

In DNA, the CDR3 is TGCGCCAGCAGCTTGGGAGTGGGACAGGGCAACACTGAAGCTTTCTTT. The encoded protein is CASSLGVGQGNTEAFF. This sequence joins TRBV5-1 and TRBJ1-1; 9 bases fit TRBD1. This CDR3 is built from 16 residues. Germline V CDR1 and CDR2: SGHRS, YFSETQ. With V trimmed by 0 bases and J by 2 bases, 5 bases remained unmatched. Filled out from reference TRBV5-1 and TRBJ1-1, the complete variable domain reads KAGVTQTPRYLIKTRGQQVTLSCSPISGHRSVSWYQQTPGQGLQFLFEYFSETQRNKGNFPGRFSGRQFSNSRSEMNVSTLELGDSALYLCASSLGVGQGNTEAFFGQGTRLTVV.